These 20 T cell receptor beta chains were sequenced from one sample in a study of blood T cells in healthy people across ages. Primed by a sample-barcoded 5' primer and a J-beta primer mix, a second PCR proceeded for 7 to 11 cycles. TCRdb itself ran the 5' RACE reads through MiXCR, one entry per CDR3 protein. The table has about 780,000 distinct CDR3 sequences, about 59% seen once. Sequencing was done on a sample of blood. The source is a man in his thirties or forties in good health.

The genes are TRBV25-1 and TRBJ1-4; no clear D. The V gene's germline CDR1 is MGHDK and CDR2 SYGVNS. The CDR3 runs 15 residues. V was shortened by 0 bases and J by 16 bases, with 21 bases between the two germline ends. CDR3 DNA: TGTGCCAGCAGTGAATACCACGGGCTAAAAGATCCCCCGTTTTTT. Translated: CASSEYHGLKDPPFF.

This chain joins TRBV10-3 and TRBJ2-5; D is unclear. The V gene's germline CDR1 is ENHRY and CDR2 SYGVKD. V gave up 3 bases and J gave up 4 bases, with 9 bases separating them. The CDR3 has 13 amino acids. CDR3 amino acids: CAISESRRETQYF. CDR3 nucleotide sequence: TGTGCCATCAGTGAATCCAGAAGAGAGACCCAGTACTTC.

The chain links TRBV7-3 to TRBJ2-5; D uncertain. The CDR3 covers 13 residues. CDR1 SGHTA and CDR2 FQGTGA come from the germline V gene. The V end lost 8 bases, the J end lost 6 bases, and 16 bases lay between the germline ends. Here the CDR3 DNA reads TGTGCCAGCTCTCAGGCCGACTTGCAGACCCAGTACTTC. Its translation: CASSQADLQTQYF.

The genes are TRBV20-1 and TRBJ2-4; 8 bases line up with TRBD2. Looked up from germline, CDR1 is DFQATT and CDR2 is SNEGSKA (reference sequence). This CDR3 is 13 amino acids long. The ends lost 6 bases at V and 6 bases at J; junction bases unmatched: 7. The CDR3 bases are TGCAGTGCAAGGGGACTAGGAGGAAACATTCAGTACTTC. This sequence encodes CSARGLGGNIQYF.

This chain joins TRBV7-9 and TRBJ2-2; tentatively, D is TRBD1 (6 bases). This CDR3 contains 13 residues. V was shortened by 6 bases and J by 6 bases, with 11 bases between the two germline ends. Germline CDR1 reads SEHNR; CDR2 reads FQNEAQ (reference sequence). CDR3 nucleotide sequence: TGTGCCAGCAGACTAACAGGGCCCGGGGAGCTGTTTTTT. Amino acid sequence: CASRLTGPGELFF.

This chain joins TRBV30 and TRBJ2-4, with a tentative D call TRBD1 (6 bases). The end of the DNA is better explained by TRBJ2-7, so the J call may be wrong. This CDR3 has 11 amino acids. CDR1 and CDR2 from the germline V gene are GTSNPN and SVGIG (reference sequence). For the CDR3, the DNA is TGTGCCTGGGGTTACAGGGACGAGCAGTACTTC. Protein sequence: CAWGYRDEQYF.

This clonotype has only a few counts. The genes are TRBV5-1 and TRBJ2-4; D perhaps matches TRBD1 (5 bases). The J call is uncertain, as TRBJ2-7 better fits the DNA end. The CDR3 is 13 residues long. Germline CDR1 SGHRS, CDR2 YFSETQ. The chain's CDR3 is CASSLETAYEQYF. The CDR3 nucleotides are TGCGCCAGCAGCTTGGAGACAGCTTACGAGCAGTACTTC.

This chain links TRBV20-1 with TRBJ1-5; 8 bases line up with TRBD1. After removal of 6 bases from V and 6 bases from J, the junction contained 7 bases not matched to a gene. The CDR3 is made up of 13 amino acids. Germline V lookup: CDR1 DFQATT, CDR2 SNEGSKA (reference sequence). In DNA, the CDR3 is TGCAGTGCCCTCAGGACAGGGTCTCAGCCCCAGCATTTT. Translation gives CSALRTGSQPQHF.

This clonotype was found a few times. The chain carries TRBV28 and TRBJ1-1; D call uncertain. The length of the CDR3 is 11 residues. V lost 4 bases and J lost 8, with 8 bases in between. In germline, CDR1 is MDHEN, CDR2 SYDVKM. The CDR3 nucleotides are TGTGCCAGCAGTTCCACAAGAGAAGCTTTCTTT. Protein product: CASSSTREAFF.

The chain couples TRBV3-1 to TRBJ1-2, with a tentative D call TRBD1 (5 bases). The CDR3 spans 16 residues. Trimming pared 1 base from V and 5 bases from J, leaving 17 bases between. From germline, CDR1 is LGHDT and CDR2 YNNKEL (reference sequence). CDR3 residues: CASSQVGGIRSYGYTF. The CDR3, as DNA: TGTGCCAGCAGCCAAGTTGGGGGGATTCGATCTTATGGCTACACCTTC.

There are a few counts of this clonotype. This chain connects TRBV29-1 to TRBJ2-7, with TRBD1 matching 10 bases. Germline V gives CDR1 SQVTM, CDR2 ANQGSEA. Unmatched junction bases numbered 6, after V lost 4 bases and J lost 3 bases. The length of the CDR3 is 14 residues. CDR3 DNA: TGCAGCGTTGCAAGGACAGGGGGGATCTACGAGCAGTACTTC. Amino acid sequence: CSVARTGGIYEQYF.

The chain links TRBV20-1 to TRBJ2-1; perhaps TRBD2 as D (7 bases). The CDR3 is 16 residues long. V gave up 3 bases and J gave up 7 bases, with 22 bases separating them. The germline CDR1 and CDR2 sequences are DFQATT and SNEGSKA (reference sequence). CDR3 residues: CSASTFRGAKVNEQFF. The CDR3 region has the DNA TGCAGTGCTAGTACCTTTCGGGGGGCAAAGGTGAATGAGCAGTTCTTC.

The chain joins TRBV7-9 to TRBJ2-1, with TRBD2 matching 10 bases. The V segment lost 4 bases and the J segment 4 bases; nucleotides outside the gene matches: 10. The germline V gene encodes CDR1 SEHNR and CDR2 FQNEAQ (reference sequence). The CDR3 length is 17 residues. The CDR3 reads CASSSPVAGGGYNEQFF. DNA for the CDR3: TGTGCCAGCAGCTCCCCCGTAGCGGGGGGCGGGTACAATGAGCAGTTCTTC.

This clonotype was counted a few times. This chain connects TRBV15 to TRBJ2-3; D may be TRBD1 (5 bases). The V gene lost 0 bases and the J gene lost 5 bases, with 9 bases spanning the gap. This CDR3 comprises 14 residues. Germline values: CDR1 LNHNV, CDR2 YYDKDF (reference sequence). The CDR3 nucleotides are TGTGCCACCAGCAGAGATAAAGGGGTAGATACGCAGTATTTT. The encoded protein is CATSRDKGVDTQYF. Supplemented by reference TRBV15 and TRBJ2-3, the full variable domain reads DAMVIQNPRYQVTQFGKPVTLSCSQTLNHNVMYWYQQKSSQAPKLLFHYYDKDFNNEADTPDNFQSRRPNTSFCFLDIRSPGLGDTAMYLCATSRDKGVDTQYFGPGTRLTVL.

The J gene is TRBJ2-1, the V gene TRBV4-2, with TRBD2 matching 13 bases. There are 17 residues in the CDR3. The J segment lost 6 bases and the V segment lost 3 bases, leaving 8 bases of the junction unmatched. Germline V gene data show CDR1 as LGHNA and CDR2 as YNFKEQ. The chain's CDR3 is CASSQLRTSGGANEQFF. CDR3 DNA: TGTGCCAGCAGCCAGCTCAGAACTAGCGGGGGGGCCAATGAGCAGTTCTTC.

The chain employs TRBV18 and TRBJ2-1; D gene uncertain. Germline CDR1 reads KGHSH; CDR2 reads LQKENI. The CDR3 covers 15 residues. V lost 1 base, J lost 4 bases, and 11 bases lay in between. The CDR3 region is CASSPRSLSYNEQFF. The CDR3 DNA sequence: TGTGCCAGCTCACCACGGTCGCTTTCTTACAATGAGCAGTTCTTC.

This clonotype showed up just a few times. DNA for the CDR3: TGTGCCAGCTCACCGGACGGAACAGATACGCAGTATTTT. This gives the protein CASSPDGTDTQYF. V gene TRBV18 combines with J gene TRBJ2-3, with no clear D. V dropped 3 bases and J dropped 3 bases, with 7 bases sitting between them. The CDR3 consists of 13 residues. The germline gives CDR1 KGHSH, CDR2 LQKENI.

The V gene is TRBV27, the J gene TRBJ2-1, with no clear D. The germline V gene has CDR1 MNHEY and CDR2 SMNVEV (reference sequence). V was pared by 0 bases and J by 7 bases, with 10 bases between. The CDR3 consists of 14 residues. CDR3 DNA sequence: TGTGCCAGCAGTTTATCTCTTGGGTCTAATGAGCAGTTCTTC. This encodes CASSLSLGSNEQFF.

The chain employs TRBV12-3 or TRBV12-4 and TRBJ1-5; possibly TRBD1 for D (5 bases). V was trimmed by 2 bases and J by 8 bases, leaving 13 bases between them. CDR3 length equals 14 residues. CDR3 sequence reads: CASSLRRTTEPQHF. The CDR3 DNA sequence: TGTGCCAGCAGTTTAAGGAGGACAACCGAGCCCCAGCATTTT.

This chain joins TRBV5-6 and TRBJ1-1; tentatively, D is TRBD1 (5 bases). V lost 4 bases and J lost 4, with 14 bases in between. Looked up from germline, CDR1 is SGHDT and CDR2 is YYEEEE. This CDR3 has 14 residues. CDR3 region: CASSPHGGGTEAFF. DNA of the CDR3: TGTGCCAGCAGCCCCCACGGGGGTGGCACTGAAGCTTTCTTT.